Here is one TCR beta chain with its context. Its antigen is undetermined. These data are taken from a study of identical twins. TCRdb itself ran the 5' RACE reads through MiXCR, one entry per CDR3 protein. The profile shows about 520,000 distinct CDR3 sequences, about 20% of them singletons. Whole-study findings and limits: Fewer insertions characterized abundant cord blood beta clonotypes, whereas memory repertoires showed none.

V was cut by 1 base and J by 5 bases, with 16 bases left in between. This CDR3 region has 15 residues. Germline assignment: CDR1 SGHRS and CDR2 YFSETQ. This sample also belongs to another study, concerning T cells expressing NK-cell markers. As that report states: Among eight sequenced donors, seven carried HCMV seropositivity while one was seronegative. Several experiments employed an anti-gamma-delta TCR antibody to confine sorting to alpha-beta TCR T cells. Whether expanded NKG2C+ T cell clones were HCMV-specific remained unclear.

The sample consisted of CD4+ T cells sorted from blood. This chain uses TRBV5-1 with TRBJ2-7; D perhaps matches TRBD1 (6 bases). The sequence was obtained from a young woman in good health. In nucleotides, the CDR3 is TGCGCCAGCAGCTTGTTCCCCCCAACAGGGAACGAGCAGTACTTC. Translating gives CASSLFPPTGNEQYF.